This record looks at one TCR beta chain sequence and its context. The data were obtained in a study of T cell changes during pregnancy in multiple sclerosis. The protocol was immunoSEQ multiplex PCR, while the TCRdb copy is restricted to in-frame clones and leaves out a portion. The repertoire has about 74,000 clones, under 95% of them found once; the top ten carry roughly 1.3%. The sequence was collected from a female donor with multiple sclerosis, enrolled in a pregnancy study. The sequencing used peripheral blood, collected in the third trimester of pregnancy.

The CDR3 DNA follows: TGTGCCAGCAGCTCTCAGGGCACTGAAGCTTTCTTT. It is translated as CASSSQGTEAFF. The chain carries TRBV28 and TRBJ1-1, with a possible D match to TRBD1 (5 bases). The CDR3 totals 12 residues. The V and J ends lost 6 bases and 4 bases respectively, with 9 bases between them. Germline CDR1 and CDR2: MDHEN and SYDVKM.